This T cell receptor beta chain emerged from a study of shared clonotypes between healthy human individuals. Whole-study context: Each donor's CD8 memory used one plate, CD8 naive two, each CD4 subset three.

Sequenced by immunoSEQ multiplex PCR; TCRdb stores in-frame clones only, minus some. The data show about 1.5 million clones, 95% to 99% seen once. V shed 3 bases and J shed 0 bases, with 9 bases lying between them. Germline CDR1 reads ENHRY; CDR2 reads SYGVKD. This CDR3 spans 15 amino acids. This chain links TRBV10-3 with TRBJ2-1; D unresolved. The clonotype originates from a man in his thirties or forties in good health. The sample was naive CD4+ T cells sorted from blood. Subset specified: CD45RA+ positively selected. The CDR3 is CAISDDLSSYNEQFF. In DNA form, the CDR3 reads TGTGCCATCAGTGATGACCTCAGCTCCTACAATGAGCAGTTCTTC.